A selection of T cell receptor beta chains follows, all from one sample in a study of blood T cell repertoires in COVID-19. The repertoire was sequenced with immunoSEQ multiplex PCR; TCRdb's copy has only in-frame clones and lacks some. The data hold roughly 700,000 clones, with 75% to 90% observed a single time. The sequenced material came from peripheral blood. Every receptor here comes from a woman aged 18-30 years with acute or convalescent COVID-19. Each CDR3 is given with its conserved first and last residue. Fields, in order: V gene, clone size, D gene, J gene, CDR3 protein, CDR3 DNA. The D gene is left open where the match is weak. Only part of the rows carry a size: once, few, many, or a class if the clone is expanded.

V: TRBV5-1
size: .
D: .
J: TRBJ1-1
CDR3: CASSLEWQGGDTEAFF
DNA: TGCGCCAGCAGCTTGGAGTGGCAGGGAGGGGACACTGAAGCTTTCTTT

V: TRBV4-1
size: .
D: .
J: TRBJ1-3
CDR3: CASSQDGAGVGNTIYF
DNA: TGCGCCAGCAGCCAAGATGGGGCGGGGGTCGGAAACACCATATATTTT

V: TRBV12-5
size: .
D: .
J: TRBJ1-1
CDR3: CASGPGHLNTEAFF
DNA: TGTGCTAGTGGCCCGGGACACTTGAACACTGAAGCTTTCTTT

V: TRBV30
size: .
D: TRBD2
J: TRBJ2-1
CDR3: CAWGIAGQQFF
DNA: TGTGCCTGGGGTATAGCGGGGCAGCAGTTCTTC

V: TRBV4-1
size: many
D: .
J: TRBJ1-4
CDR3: CASSQDRTAGGGFF
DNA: TGCGCCAGCAGCCAAGACAGGACGGCCGGAGGTGGTTTTTTT

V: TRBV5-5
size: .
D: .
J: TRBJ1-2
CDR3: CASITTPDHPTGYTF
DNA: TGTGCCAGCATTACTACCCCGGATCACCCGACGGGCTACACCTTC

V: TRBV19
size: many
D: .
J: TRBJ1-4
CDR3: CASSMASGRTMAANEKLFF
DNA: TGTGCCAGTAGTATGGCCAGCGGTCGAACTATGGCGGCTAATGAAAAACTGTTTTTT

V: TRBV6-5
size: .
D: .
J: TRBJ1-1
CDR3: CASSSAQQGNTEAFF
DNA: TGTGCCAGCAGTTCGGCCCAACAGGGTAACACTGAAGCTTTCTTT

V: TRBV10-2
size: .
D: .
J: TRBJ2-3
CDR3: CASLSGDGTDTQYF
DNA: TGCGCCAGCCTTAGTGGAGACGGCACAGATACGCAGTATTTT

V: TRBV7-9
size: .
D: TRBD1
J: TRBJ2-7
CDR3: CASSLGQAFYEQYF
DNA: TGTGCCAGCAGCCTGGGACAGGCTTTCTACGAGCAGTACTTC

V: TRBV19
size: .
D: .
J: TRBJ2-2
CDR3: CASSALTETGELFF
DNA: TGTGCCAGTAGTGCATTGACAGAAACCGGGGAGCTGTTTTTT

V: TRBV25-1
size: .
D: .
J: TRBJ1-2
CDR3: CASSEGGGYRANYGYTF
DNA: TGTGCCAGCAGTGAAGGGGGGGGGTATAGGGCTAACTATGGCTACACCTTC

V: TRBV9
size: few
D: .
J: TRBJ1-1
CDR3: CASSVGEGDTEAFF
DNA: TGTGCCAGCAGCGTAGGTGAGGGGGACACTGAAGCTTTCTTT

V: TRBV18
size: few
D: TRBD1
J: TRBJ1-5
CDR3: CASSPKGTGGNQPQHF
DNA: TGTGCCAGCTCACCGAAAGGGACAGGGGGGAATCAGCCCCAGCATTTT

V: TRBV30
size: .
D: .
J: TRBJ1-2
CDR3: CAWSVRSSYGYTF
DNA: TGTGCCTGGAGTGTACGGTCTAGTTATGGCTACACCTTC

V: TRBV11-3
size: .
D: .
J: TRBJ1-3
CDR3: CASSTIDRSIYSHSGNTIYF
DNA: TGTGCCAGCAGCACCATAGACAGGTCGATTTATTCTCACTCTGGAAACACCATATATTTT

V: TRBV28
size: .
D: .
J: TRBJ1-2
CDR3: CASSLTGYGYTF
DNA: TGTGCCAGCAGTCTTACAGGCTATGGCTACACCTTC

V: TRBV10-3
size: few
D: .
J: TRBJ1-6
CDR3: CAISTGYDSPLHF
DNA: TGTGCCATCAGTACAGGGTATGATTCACCCCTCCACTTT

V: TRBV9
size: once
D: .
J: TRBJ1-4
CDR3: CASSVTGSTNEKLFF
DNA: TGTGCCAGCAGCGTAACAGGGTCCACTAATGAAAAACTGTTTTTT

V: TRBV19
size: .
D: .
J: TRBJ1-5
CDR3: CASSIDLFRWNQPQHF
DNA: TGTGCCAGTAGTATAGATCTATTCCGGTGGAATCAGCCCCAGCATTTT

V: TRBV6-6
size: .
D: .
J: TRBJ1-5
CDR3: CTSRSHQPQHF
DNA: TGTACCAGTAGAAGCCATCAGCCCCAGCATTTT

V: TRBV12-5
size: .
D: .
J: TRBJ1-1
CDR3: CASGSDSLMNTEAFF
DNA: TGTGCTAGTGGTTCGGACTCTTTGATGAACACTGAAGCTTTCTTT

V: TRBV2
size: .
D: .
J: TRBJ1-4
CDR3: CASSEMTWTDFGEKLFF
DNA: TGTGCCAGCAGTGAGATGACGTGGACAGACTTCGGTGAAAAACTGTTTTTT

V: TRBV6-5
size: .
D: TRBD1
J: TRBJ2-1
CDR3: CASSPQGSSYNEQFF
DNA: TGTGCCAGCAGCCCACAGGGGAGCTCCTACAATGAGCAGTTCTTC

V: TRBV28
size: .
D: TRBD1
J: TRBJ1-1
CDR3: CASRLGQGEAFF
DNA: TGTGCCAGCAGACTGGGACAGGGTGAGGCTTTCTTT

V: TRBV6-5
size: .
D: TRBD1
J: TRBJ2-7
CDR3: CASFLGQPYEQYF
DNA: TGTGCCAGCTTTTTGGGACAGCCTTACGAGCAGTACTTC

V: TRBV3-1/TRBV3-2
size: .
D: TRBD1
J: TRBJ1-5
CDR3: CASSQAGQGGWPQHF
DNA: TGTGCCAGCAGCCAAGCGGGACAGGGAGGATGGCCCCAGCATTTT

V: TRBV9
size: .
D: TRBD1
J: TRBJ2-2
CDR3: CASSPDRGLVTGELFF
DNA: TGTGCCAGCAGCCCAGACAGGGGGCTGGTCACCGGGGAGCTGTTTTTT

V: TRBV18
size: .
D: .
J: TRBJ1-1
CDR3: CASSPNLDTEAFF
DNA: TGTGCCAGCTCACCCAACTTGGACACTGAAGCTTTCTTT